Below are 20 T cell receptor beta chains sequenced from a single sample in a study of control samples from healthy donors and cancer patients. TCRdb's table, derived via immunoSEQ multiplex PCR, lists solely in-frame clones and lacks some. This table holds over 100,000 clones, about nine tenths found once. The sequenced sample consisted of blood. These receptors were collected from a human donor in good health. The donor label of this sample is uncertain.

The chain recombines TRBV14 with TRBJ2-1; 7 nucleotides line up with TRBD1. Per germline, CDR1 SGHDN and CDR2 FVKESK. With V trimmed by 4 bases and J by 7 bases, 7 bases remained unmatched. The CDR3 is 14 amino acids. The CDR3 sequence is CASSPRQGGNEQFF. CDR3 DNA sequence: TGTGCCAGCAGCCCTCGACAGGGTGGGAATGAGCAGTTCTTC.

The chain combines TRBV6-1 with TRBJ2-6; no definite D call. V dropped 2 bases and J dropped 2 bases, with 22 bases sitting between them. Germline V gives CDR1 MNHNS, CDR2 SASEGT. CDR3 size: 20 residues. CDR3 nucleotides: TGTGCCAGCAGTGAACACTTACTTCGGTCAACCAGGCCTGGGGCCAACGTCCTGACTTTC. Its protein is CASSEHLLRSTRPGANVLTF.

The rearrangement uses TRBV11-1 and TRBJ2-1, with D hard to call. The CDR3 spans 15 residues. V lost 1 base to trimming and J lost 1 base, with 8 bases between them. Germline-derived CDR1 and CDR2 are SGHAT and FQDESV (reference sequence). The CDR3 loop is CASSLEHSSYNEQFF. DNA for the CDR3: TGTGCCAGCAGCTTAGAACACAGTTCCTACAATGAGCAGTTCTTC.

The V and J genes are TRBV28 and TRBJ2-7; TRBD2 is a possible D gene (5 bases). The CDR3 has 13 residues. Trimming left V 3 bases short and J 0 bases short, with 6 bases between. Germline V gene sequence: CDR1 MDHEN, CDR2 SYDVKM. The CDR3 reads CASSFEGSYEQYF. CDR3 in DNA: TGTGCCAGCAGTTTTGAGGGCTCCTACGAGCAGTACTTC.

In nucleotides, the CDR3 is TGTGCCTGGAGTTTCACAGGGTATAATCAGCCCCAGCATTTT. It codes for CAWSFTGYNQPQHF. The V and J genes are TRBV30 and TRBJ1-5, with D maybe TRBD1 (6 bases). CDR1 is GTSNPN and CDR2 is SVGIG in the germline V gene (reference sequence). This CDR3 region has 14 residues. The V end lost 2 bases, the J end lost 4 bases, and 12 bases lay between the germline ends. Full variable domain (rest looked up from reference TRBV30 and TRBJ1-5): SQTIHQWPATLVQPVGSPLSLECTVEGTSNPNLYWYRQAAGRGLQLLFYSVGIGQISSEVPQNLSASRPQDRQFILSSKKLLLSDSGFYLCAWSFTGYNQPQHFGDGTRLSIL.

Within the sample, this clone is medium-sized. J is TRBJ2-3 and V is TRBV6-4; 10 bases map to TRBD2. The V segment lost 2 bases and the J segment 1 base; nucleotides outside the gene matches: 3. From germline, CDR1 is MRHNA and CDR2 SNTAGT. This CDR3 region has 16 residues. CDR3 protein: CASSDLAGDGTDTQYF. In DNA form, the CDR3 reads TGTGCCAGCAGTGACCTAGCGGGGGATGGCACAGATACGCAGTATTTT.

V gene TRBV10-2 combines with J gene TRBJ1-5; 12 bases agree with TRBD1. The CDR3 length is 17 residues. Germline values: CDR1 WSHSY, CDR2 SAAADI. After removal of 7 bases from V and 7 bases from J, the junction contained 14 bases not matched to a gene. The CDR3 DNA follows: TGCGCCAGCAAAGACCCCGGGACAGGGGGCGCCGGGCAGCCCCAGCATTTT. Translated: CASKDPGTGGAGQPQHF.

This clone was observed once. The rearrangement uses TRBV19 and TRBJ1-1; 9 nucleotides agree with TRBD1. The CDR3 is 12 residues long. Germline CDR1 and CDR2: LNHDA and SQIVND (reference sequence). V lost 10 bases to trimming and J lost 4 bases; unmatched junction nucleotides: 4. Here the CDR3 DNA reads TGTGCCACCTCGGACAGGGGCACTGAAGCTTTCTTT. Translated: CATSDRGTEAFF. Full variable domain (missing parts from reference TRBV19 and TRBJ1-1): DGGITQSPKYLFRKEGQNVTLSCEQNLNHDAMYWYRQDPGQGLRLIYYSQIVNDFQKGDIAEGYSVSREKKESFPLTVTSAQKNPTAFYLCATSDRGTEAFFGQGTRLTVV.

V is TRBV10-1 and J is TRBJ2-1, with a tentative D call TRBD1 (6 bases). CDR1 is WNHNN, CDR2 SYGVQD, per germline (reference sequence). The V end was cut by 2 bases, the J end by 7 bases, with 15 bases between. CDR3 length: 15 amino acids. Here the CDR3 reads CASSEQGTAVNEQFF. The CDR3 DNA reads TGCGCCAGCAGTGAGCAGGGGACCGCGGTTAATGAGCAGTTCTTC.

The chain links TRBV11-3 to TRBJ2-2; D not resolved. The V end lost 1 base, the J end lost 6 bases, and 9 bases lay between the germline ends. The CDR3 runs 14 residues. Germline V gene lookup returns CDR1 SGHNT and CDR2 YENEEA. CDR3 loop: CASSLGGTSGELFF. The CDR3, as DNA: TGTGCCAGCAGCTTAGGGGGTACCTCCGGGGAGCTGTTTTTT.

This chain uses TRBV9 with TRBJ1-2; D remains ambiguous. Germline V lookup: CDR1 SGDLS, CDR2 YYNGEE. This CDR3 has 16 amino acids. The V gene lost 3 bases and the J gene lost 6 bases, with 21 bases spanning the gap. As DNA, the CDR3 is TGTGCCAGCAGCGCCAATCCTCCCGCGGGGAGCAATGGCTACACCTTC. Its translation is CASSANPPAGSNGYTF.

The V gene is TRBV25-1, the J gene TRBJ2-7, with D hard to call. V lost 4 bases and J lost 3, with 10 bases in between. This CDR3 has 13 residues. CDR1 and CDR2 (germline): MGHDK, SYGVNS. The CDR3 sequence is CASSGSKDYEQYV. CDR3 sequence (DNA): TGTGCCAGCAGTGGAAGTAAAGACTACGAGCAGTACGTC.

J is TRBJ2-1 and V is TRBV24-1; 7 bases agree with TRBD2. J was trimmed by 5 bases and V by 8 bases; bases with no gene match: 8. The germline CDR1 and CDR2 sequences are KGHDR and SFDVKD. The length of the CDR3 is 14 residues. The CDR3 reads CATIWGGTHNEQFF. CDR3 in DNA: TGTGCCACCATATGGGGGGGGACCCACAATGAGCAGTTCTTC.

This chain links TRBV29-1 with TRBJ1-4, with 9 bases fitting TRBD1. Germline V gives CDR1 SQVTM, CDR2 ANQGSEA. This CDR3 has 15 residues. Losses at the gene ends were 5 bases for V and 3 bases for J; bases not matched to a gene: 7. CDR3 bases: TGCAGCGTTCGAGACAGGGGGGCGGCTAATGAAAAACTGTTTTTT. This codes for CSVRDRGAANEKLFF.

CDR3 coding DNA: TGTGCCAGCAGCCAAGATAGGGGAGGCAACTACAATGAGCAGTTCTTC. It specifies CASSQDRGGNYNEQFF. The rearrangement links TRBV14 to TRBJ2-1; a weak D match, TRBD2 (6 bases). Trimming stripped 0 bases from V and 3 bases from J, with 12 bases between. This CDR3 comprises 16 residues. CDR1 SGHDN and CDR2 FVKESK come from the germline V gene.

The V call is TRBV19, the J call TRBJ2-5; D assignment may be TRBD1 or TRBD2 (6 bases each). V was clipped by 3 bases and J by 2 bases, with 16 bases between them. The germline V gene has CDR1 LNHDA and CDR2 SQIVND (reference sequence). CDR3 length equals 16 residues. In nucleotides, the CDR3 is TGTGCCAGTAGTATTGGGGGGCAGGGGCGGCAAGAGACCCAGTACTTC. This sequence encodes CASSIGGQGRQETQYF.

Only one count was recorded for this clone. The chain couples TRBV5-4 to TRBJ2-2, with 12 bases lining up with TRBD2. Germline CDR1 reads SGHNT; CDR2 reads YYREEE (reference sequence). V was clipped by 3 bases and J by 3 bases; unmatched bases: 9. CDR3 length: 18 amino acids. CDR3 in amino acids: CASSSEYWTSGDTGELFF. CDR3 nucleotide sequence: TGTGCCAGCAGCTCCGAATATTGGACTAGCGGGGACACCGGGGAGCTGTTTTTT.

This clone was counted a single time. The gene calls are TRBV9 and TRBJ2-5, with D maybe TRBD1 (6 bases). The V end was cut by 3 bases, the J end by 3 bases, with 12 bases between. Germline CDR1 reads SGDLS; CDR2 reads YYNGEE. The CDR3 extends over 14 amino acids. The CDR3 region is CASSGGHPKETQYF. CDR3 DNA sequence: TGTGCCAGCAGCGGGGGACACCCGAAAGAGACCCAGTACTTC.

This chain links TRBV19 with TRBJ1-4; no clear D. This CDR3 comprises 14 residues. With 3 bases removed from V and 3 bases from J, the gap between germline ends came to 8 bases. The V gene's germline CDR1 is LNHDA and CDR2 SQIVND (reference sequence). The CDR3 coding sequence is TGTGCCAGTAGTATGGGTGGGTCTAATGAAAAACTGTTTTTT. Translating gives CASSMGGSNEKLFF.

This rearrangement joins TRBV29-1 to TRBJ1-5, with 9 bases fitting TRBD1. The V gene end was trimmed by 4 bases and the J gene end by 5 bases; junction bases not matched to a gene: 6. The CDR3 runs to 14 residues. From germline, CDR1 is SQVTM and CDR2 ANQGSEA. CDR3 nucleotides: TGCAGCGTTGCCGAGGGACAGGGCGATCAGCCCCAGCATTTT. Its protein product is CSVAEGQGDQPQHF.